The rows below give T cell receptor beta chains drawn from one sample of a study of shared clonotypes between healthy human individuals. Assay: immunoSEQ multiplex PCR; the TCRdb copy retains only in-frame clones and omits some. The sample has 550,000 to 600,000 clones; 95% to 98% are singletons. Sequences were obtained from naive CD8+ T cells sorted from blood. These receptors were obtained from a man aged 30 to 39 in good health. Both conserved end residues are trimmed from each CDR3. The order of the fields is CDR3 protein, V gene.

CDR3aa: ASSLRREQF; v_gene: TRBV13
CDR3aa: ASSLPPQETQY; v_gene: TRBV11-2
CDR3aa: ASSSSSGFNYEQY; v_gene: TRBV7-9
CDR3aa: ASSVAGGYEQF; v_gene: TRBV9
CDR3aa: ASSFSPGSIGYT; v_gene: TRBV27
CDR3aa: ASSLWGPSATYNEQF; v_gene: TRBV14
CDR3aa: ASTQTSGGLEQY; v_gene: TRBV27
CDR3aa: ASSPSSMYEQY; v_gene: TRBV6-6
CDR3aa: ASWDPYNEQF; v_gene: TRBV5-8
CDR3aa: ASSKAPDRAQETQY; v_gene: TRBV21-1
CDR3aa: ASSPGGAFSYEQY; v_gene: TRBV11-3
CDR3aa: ATSSTGGADYGYT; v_gene: TRBV15
CDR3aa: ASSLGWEGPGDEQF; v_gene: TRBV27
CDR3aa: AISIEPGQVTSGSAHEQY; v_gene: TRBV10-3
CDR3aa: ASSFSGRYTGELF; v_gene: TRBV11-2
CDR3aa: ASSSNYEQY; v_gene: TRBV11-2
CDR3aa: ASSLDRGSYEQY; v_gene: TRBV5-4
CDR3aa: ASSLGTGGPPTDTQY; v_gene: TRBV11-3
CDR3aa: ASSLARRGSTDTQY; v_gene: TRBV7-9
CDR3aa: ASSLVGSYEQY; v_gene: TRBV5-8
CDR3aa: ASSVGTPYNEQF; v_gene: TRBV9
CDR3aa: ASSGDGQISYEQY; v_gene: TRBV7-9
CDR3aa: SANQETQY; v_gene: TRBV20-1
CDR3aa: ASSEQGASYEQY; v_gene: TRBV10-1
CDR3aa: ASSAHYQSSYEQY; v_gene: TRBV28
CDR3aa: ASSLTSSEPYEQY; v_gene: TRBV27
CDR3aa: ASSRSGAGYEQY; v_gene: TRBV7-6
CDR3aa: ASSWASGTDTQY; v_gene: TRBV27
CDR3aa: ASSGRGYNEQF; v_gene: TRBV9
CDR3aa: ASWGGDGTQY; v_gene: TRBV7-9
CDR3aa: SVRTGFYEDLNNNEQF; v_gene: TRBV29-1
CDR3aa: ASSLVLADSEQY; v_gene: TRBV5-1
CDR3aa: ATSRDSGGGELF; v_gene: TRBV15
CDR3aa: ASSLEPFISDGYT; v_gene: TRBV5-1
CDR3aa: ASSTGLSNQPQH; v_gene: TRBV10-2
CDR3aa: AWTGGANEQF; v_gene: TRBV30
CDR3aa: SVGGQGGTYEQY; v_gene: TRBV29-1
CDR3aa: ASRPLAGAFYEQY; v_gene: TRBV13
CDR3aa: ASSLTWGLYEQY; v_gene: TRBV5-1
CDR3aa: ASGLVGTQYNEQF; v_gene: TRBV12-5
CDR3aa: ASSFRLAEGYEQY; v_gene: TRBV27
CDR3aa: ALPMPGGPSYEQY; v_gene: TRBV19
CDR3aa: ASSVGGQGMNTGELF; v_gene: TRBV9
CDR3aa: SGQRAGDWADTQY; v_gene: TRBV29-1
CDR3aa: ASSQDRTGGSGYT; v_gene: TRBV4-3
CDR3aa: ASSPSPYEQY; v_gene: TRBV7-8
CDR3aa: ASSSYLGQVPYEQY; v_gene: TRBV11-2
CDR3aa: ATPLVKGTTSSYNEQF; v_gene: TRBV19
CDR3aa: ASSQASGMADTQY; v_gene: TRBV4-1